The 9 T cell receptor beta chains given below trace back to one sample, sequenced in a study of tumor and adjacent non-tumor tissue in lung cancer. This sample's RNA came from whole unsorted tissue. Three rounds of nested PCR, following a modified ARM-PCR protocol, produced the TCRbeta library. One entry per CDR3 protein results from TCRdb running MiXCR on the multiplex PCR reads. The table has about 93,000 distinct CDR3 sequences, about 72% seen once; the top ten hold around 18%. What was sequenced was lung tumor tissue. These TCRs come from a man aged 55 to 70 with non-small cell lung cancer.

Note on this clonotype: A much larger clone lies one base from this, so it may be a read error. Here the CDR3 reads CASNFPGLAGGGAYEQYF. Written as DNA, the CDR3 is TGTGCCAGCAACTTTCCGGGACTAGCGGGTGGTGGGGCCTACGAGCAGTACTTC. The chain joins TRBV7-2 to TRBJ2-7; the match to TRBD2 covers 12 bases. The CDR3 consists of 18 residues. In germline, CDR1 is SGHTA, CDR2 FQGNSA. V gave up 7 bases and J gave up 2 bases; unmatched junction bases: 15.

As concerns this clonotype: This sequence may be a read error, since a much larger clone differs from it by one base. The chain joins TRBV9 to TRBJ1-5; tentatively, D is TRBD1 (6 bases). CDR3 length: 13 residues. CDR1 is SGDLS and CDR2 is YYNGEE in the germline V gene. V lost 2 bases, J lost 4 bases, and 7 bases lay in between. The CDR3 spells CASSVQGNQPQHF. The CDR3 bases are TGTGCCAGCAGCGTGCAGGGGAATCAGCCCCAGCATTTT.

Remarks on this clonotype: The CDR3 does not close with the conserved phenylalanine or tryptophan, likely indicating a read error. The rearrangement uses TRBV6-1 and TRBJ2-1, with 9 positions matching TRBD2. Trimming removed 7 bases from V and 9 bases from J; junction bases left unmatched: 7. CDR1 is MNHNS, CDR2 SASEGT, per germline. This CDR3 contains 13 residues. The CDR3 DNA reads TGTGCCAGCAACCTAGCGGGGCTCGTTGAGCAGTTCATC. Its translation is CASNLAGLVEQFI.

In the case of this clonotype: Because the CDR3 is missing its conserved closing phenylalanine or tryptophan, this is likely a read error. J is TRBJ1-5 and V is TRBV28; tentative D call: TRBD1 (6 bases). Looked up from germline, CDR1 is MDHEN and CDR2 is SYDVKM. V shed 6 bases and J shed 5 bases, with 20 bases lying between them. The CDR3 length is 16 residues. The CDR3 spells CASRVLGGQEDQPQHS. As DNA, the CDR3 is TGTGCCAGCAGGGTATTGGGGGGACAAGAGGATCAGCCCCAGCATTCT.

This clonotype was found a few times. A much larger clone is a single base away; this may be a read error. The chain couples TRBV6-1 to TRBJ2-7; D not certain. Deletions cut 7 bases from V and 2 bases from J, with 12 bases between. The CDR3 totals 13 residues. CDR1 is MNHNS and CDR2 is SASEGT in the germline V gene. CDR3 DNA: TGTGCCAGCACCGGAACCCGCCCCTACGAGCAGTACTTC. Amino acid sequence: CASTGTRPYEQYF.

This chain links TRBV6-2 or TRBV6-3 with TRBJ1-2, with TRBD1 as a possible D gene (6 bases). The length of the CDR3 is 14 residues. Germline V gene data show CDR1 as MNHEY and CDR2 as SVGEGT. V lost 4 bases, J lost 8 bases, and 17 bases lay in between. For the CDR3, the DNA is TGTGCCAGCAGTTCCTCCTTTCCTGACAGGGGCTACACCTTC. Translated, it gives CASSSSFPDRGYTF.

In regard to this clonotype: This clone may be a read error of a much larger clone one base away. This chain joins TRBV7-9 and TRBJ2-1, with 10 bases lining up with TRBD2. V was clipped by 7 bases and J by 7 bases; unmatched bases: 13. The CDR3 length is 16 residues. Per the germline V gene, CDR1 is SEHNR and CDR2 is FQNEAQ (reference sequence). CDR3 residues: CASNPREIAGGNEQFF. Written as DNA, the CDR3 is TGTGCCAGCAACCCTCGAGAGATAGCGGGAGGTAATGAGCAGTTCTTC. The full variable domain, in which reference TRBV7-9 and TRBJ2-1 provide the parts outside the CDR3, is DTGVSQNPRHKITKRGQNVTFRCDPISEHNRLYWYRQTLGQGPEFLTYFQNEAQLEKSRLLSDRFSAERPKGSFSTLEIQRTEQGDSAMYLCASNPREIAGGNEQFFGPGTRLTVL.

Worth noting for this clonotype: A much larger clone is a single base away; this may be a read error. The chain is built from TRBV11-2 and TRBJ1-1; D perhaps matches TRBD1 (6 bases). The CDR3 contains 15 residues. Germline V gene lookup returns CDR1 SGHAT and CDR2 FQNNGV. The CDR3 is CASGLGGRANTEAFF. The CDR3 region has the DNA TGTGCCAGCGGCTTAGGGGGACGGGCGAACACTGAAGCTTTCTTT.

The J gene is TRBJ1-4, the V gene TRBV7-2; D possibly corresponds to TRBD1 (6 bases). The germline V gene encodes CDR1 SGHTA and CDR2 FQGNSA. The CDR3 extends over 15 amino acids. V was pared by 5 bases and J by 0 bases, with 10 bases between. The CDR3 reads CASSPRTATNEKLFF. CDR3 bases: TGTGCCAGCAGCCCCCGGACAGCAACTAATGAAAAACTGTTTTTT.